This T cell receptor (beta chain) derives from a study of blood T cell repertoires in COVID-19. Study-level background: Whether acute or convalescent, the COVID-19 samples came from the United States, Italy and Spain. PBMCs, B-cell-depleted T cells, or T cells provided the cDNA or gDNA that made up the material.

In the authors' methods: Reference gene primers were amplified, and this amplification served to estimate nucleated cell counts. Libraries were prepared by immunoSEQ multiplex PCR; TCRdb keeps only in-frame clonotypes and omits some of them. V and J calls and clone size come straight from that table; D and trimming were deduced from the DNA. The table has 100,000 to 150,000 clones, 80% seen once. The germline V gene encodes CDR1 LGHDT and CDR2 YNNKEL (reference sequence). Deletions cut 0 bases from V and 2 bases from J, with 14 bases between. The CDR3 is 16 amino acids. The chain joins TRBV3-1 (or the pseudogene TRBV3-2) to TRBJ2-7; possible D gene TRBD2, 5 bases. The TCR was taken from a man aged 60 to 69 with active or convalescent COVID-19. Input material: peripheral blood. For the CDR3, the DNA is TGTGCCAGCAGCCAAGATCGGCGGCGGGCCCCCTACGAGCAGTACTTC. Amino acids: CASSQDRRRAPYEQYF.